Listed here are 18 T cell receptor beta chains from one sample, sequenced in a study of T cells in Graves' hyperthyroidism and ophthalmopathy. From RNA transcripts, TCR beta CDR3 regions were amplified. HTBI primers drove first-round RT-PCR of the TCR CDR3. Using its own MiXCR run on the multiplex PCR reads, TCRdb lists one record per CDR3 protein. The table has about 400,000 distinct CDR3 sequences, around 25% seen once. The material sequenced was blood. The receptor source for this set is a man over 45 with Graves' hyperthyroidism.

This clonotype showed up just a few times. The CDR3 sequence is CASRAGGPSYNEQFF. In nucleotides, the CDR3 is TGTGCCAGTAGGGCGGGAGGGCCCTCCTACAATGAGCAGTTCTTC. The V and J genes are TRBV19 and TRBJ2-1, with 9 bases lining up with TRBD2. CDR3 size: 15 residues. Germline lookup yields CDR1 LNHDA and CDR2 SQIVND (reference sequence). V lost 6 bases to trimming and J lost 0 bases; unmatched junction nucleotides: 3. The entire variable domain, with the rest obtained from reference TRBV19 and TRBJ2-1, is as follows: DGGITQSPKYLFRKEGQNVTLSCEQNLNHDAMYWYRQDPGQGLRLIYYSQIVNDFQKGDIAEGYSVSREKKESFPLTVTSAQKNPTAFYLCASRAGGPSYNEQFFGPGTRLTVL.

This clonotype appeared many times. V gene TRBV28 combines with J gene TRBJ2-7; 7 bases are shared with TRBD2. CDR3 length: 16 amino acids. J was trimmed by 1 base and V by 6 bases; bases with no gene match: 12. Germline values: CDR1 MDHEN, CDR2 SYDVKM. This CDR3 is CASSPPPGRESYEQYF. For the CDR3, the DNA is TGTGCCAGCAGCCCACCCCCCGGGCGGGAGTCCTACGAGCAGTACTTC.

This sequence joins TRBV7-2 and TRBJ2-1; D remains unclear. The CDR3 is 15 amino acids. V dropped 2 bases and J dropped 1 base, with 9 bases sitting between them. Germline CDR1 reads SGHTA; CDR2 reads FQGNSA. In DNA, the CDR3 is TGTGCCAGCAGCTTAAAATCCAGTTCCTACAATGAGCAGTTCTTC. Translating it yields CASSLKSSSYNEQFF.

This clonotype was detected only a few times. This chain uses TRBV7-3 with TRBJ2-1, with 7 bases identical to TRBD2. CDR1 and CDR2 (germline): SGHTA, FQGTGA. Trimming at V came to 5 bases and at J to 4 bases, leaving 8 bases not matched to a gene. The CDR3 runs 15 residues. CDR3 DNA: TGTGCCAGCAGCCGGCCGGGGGGACCTTACAATGAGCAGTTCTTC. This codes for CASSRPGGPYNEQFF.

The gene calls are TRBV5-1 and TRBJ2-7; 12 bases are a match to TRBD1. V lost 4 bases to trimming and J lost 5 bases; unmatched junction nucleotides: 7. Looked up from germline, CDR1 is SGHRS and CDR2 is YFSETQ. CDR3 length equals 15 residues. The CDR3 reads CASSPIGTGGNEQYF. CDR3 sequence (DNA): TGCGCCAGCAGCCCCATCGGGACAGGGGGCAACGAGCAGTACTTC.

This clonotype was seen more than once but under ten times. CDR3 sequence: CSAKKGGGYEQYF. CDR3 nucleotides: TGCAGTGCTAAGAAGGGAGGGGGATACGAGCAGTACTTC. The chain uses TRBV20-1 and TRBJ2-7; tentatively, D is TRBD2 (7 bases). Germline V gene sequence: CDR1 DFQATT, CDR2 SNEGSKA (reference sequence). The CDR3 totals 13 residues. Trimming removed 4 bases from V and 4 bases from J, with 14 bases in between.

This clonotype was counted at least ten times. The V call is TRBV5-1, the J call TRBJ2-1; unclear D gene. The CDR3 contains 12 residues. Germline V CDR1 and CDR2: SGHRS, YFSETQ. Trimming took 2 bases from V and 5 from J, leaving 5 bases between them. The CDR3 sequence is CASSFGNNEQFF. CDR3 coding DNA: TGCGCCAGCAGCTTTGGCAACAATGAGCAGTTCTTC.

This clonotype was counted many times. The J gene is TRBJ2-7, the V gene TRBV11-2; TRBD2 matches 7 bases. The trim removed 0 bases at V and 7 bases at J, leaving 6 bases unmatched. Germline V gene lookup returns CDR1 SGHAT and CDR2 FQNNGV. CDR3 size: 14 residues. CDR3 region: CASSLEAGAGEQYF. The CDR3 DNA sequence: TGTGCCAGCAGCTTAGAGGCGGGAGCGGGGGAGCAGTACTTC.

This clonotype was seen only a few times. The V call is TRBV6-6, the J call TRBJ2-1; a possible D gene is TRBD2 (6 bases). The CDR3 consists of 16 residues. V was trimmed by 5 bases and J by 0 bases, leaving 14 bases between them. The germline V gene has CDR1 MNHNY and CDR2 SVGAGI (reference sequence). The DNA of the CDR3 is TGTGCCAGCAGTCCCGGGACTCAAAGCTCCTACAATGAGCAGTTCTTC. Protein sequence: CASSPGTQSSYNEQFF.

This clonotype has a handful of counts. The V gene is TRBV7-9, the J gene TRBJ2-4, with 7 bases that match TRBD1. This CDR3 spans 14 amino acids. With 5 bases clipped from V and 5 bases from J, the junction kept 6 bases outside the gene matches. The V gene's germline CDR1 is SEHNR and CDR2 FQNEAQ (reference sequence). CDR3: CASSPPGQQNIQYF. CDR3 in DNA: TGTGCCAGCAGCCCACCGGGACAGCAAAACATTCAGTACTTC.

Only a few counts were recorded for this clonotype. The gene calls are TRBV9 and TRBJ2-3, with no clear D. V was cut by 0 bases and J by 0 bases, with 2 bases left in between. This CDR3 region has 13 residues. Germline V gene lookup returns CDR1 SGDLS and CDR2 YYNGEE. As DNA, the CDR3 is TGTGCCAGCAGCGTAGGTAGCACAGATACGCAGTATTTT. Translated, it gives CASSVGSTDTQYF.

V and J are TRBV10-1 and TRBJ2-1, with 9 positions matching TRBD2. Germline trimming cut 6 bases from V and 8 bases from J; bases unmatched to any gene: 8. Per germline, CDR1 WNHNN and CDR2 SYGVQD (reference sequence). The CDR3 has 14 residues. CDR3 sequence (DNA): TGCGCCAGCAGCGCGGGGGGGAGGGTCCATGAGCAGTTCTTC. It translates to CASSAGGRVHEQFF.

This clonotype was counted only a few times. J is TRBJ1-5 and V is TRBV7-3, with D possibly matching TRBD1 (5 bases). Trimming took off 1 base at V and 6 bases at J, with 13 bases between the two ends. The germline V gene encodes CDR1 SGHTA and CDR2 FQGTGA. CDR3 length: 15 residues. The CDR3 loop reads CASSLKLFRVQPQHF. The CDR3 DNA reads TGTGCCAGCAGCTTAAAACTTTTCAGGGTTCAGCCCCAGCATTTT.

The J gene is TRBJ1-1, the V gene TRBV6-1; D is ambiguous. The germline gives CDR1 MNHNS, CDR2 SASEGT. V gave up 5 bases and J gave up 3 bases, with 10 bases separating them. This CDR3 has 13 residues. The CDR3 region is CASSYNGDTEAFF. The CDR3 DNA reads TGTGCCAGCAGTTATAACGGGGACACTGAAGCTTTCTTT.

This clonotype was counted only a few times. The chain joins TRBV5-1 to TRBJ2-7; 10 positions agree with TRBD1. The length of the CDR3 is 14 residues. V lost 7 bases, J lost 11 bases, and 15 bases stayed unmatched. Germline loops: CDR1 SGHRS, CDR2 YFSETQ. DNA for the CDR3: TGCGCCAGCGCTCGGGGACAGGGGCCCGGTCAGGAGTACTTC. Residues: CASARGQGPGQEYF.

CDR3 coding DNA: TGTGCCAGCAGCTCCCCCTATGAGCAGTTCTTC. Protein product: CASSSPYEQFF. V is TRBV5-6 and J is TRBJ2-1, with no clear D. V lost 3 bases and J 8 bases, leaving 6 bases between the germline ends. The CDR3 runs to 11 residues. Germline CDR1 reads SGHDT; CDR2 reads YYEEEE.

The chain joins TRBV28 to TRBJ1-4, with 8 bases aligning to TRBD1. The CDR3 runs to 14 residues. V gave up 4 bases and J gave up 7 bases; unmatched junction bases: 5. Germline CDR1 MDHEN, CDR2 SYDVKM. In nucleotides, the CDR3 is TGTGCCAGCAGTTCCCGCAGGGGGCCTGAAAAACTGTTTTTT. Protein sequence: CASSSRRGPEKLFF.

This chain uses TRBV29-1 with TRBJ1-2; no reliable D call. Germline values: CDR1 SQVTM, CDR2 ANQGSEA. With 6 bases removed from V and 2 bases from J, the gap between germline ends came to 7 bases. The CDR3 has 11 residues. For the CDR3, the DNA is TGCAGCGTCCTACAGAACTATGGCTACACCTTC. Amino acids: CSVLQNYGYTF. Combining the CDR3 with reference TRBV29-1 and TRBJ1-2 gives the whole variable domain SAVISQKPSRDICQRGTSLTIQCQVDSQVTMMFWYRQQPGQSLTLIATANQGSEATYESGFVIDKFPISRPNLTFSTLTVSNMSPEDSSIYLCSVLQNYGYTFGSGTRLTVV.